The clone carrying this T cell receptor (beta chain) has a handful of counts. Its cognate antigen is unknown. Constant-segment primers served in 5'RACE that generated TCR alpha and TCR beta cDNA libraries bearing sample barcodes and UMIs. From the 5' RACE reads, TCRdb called clonotypes with MiXCR, one entry per CDR3 protein. The repertoire includes about half a million distinct CDR3 sequences, 15% to 20% of them detected once, and 9% to 15% sits in the top ten. The sample is drawn from a study of T-cell memory formation after mild COVID-19. Study-level background: Across donors, TCR clusters were largely donor specific. Study-level findings and limits: Contracting CD4+ clones sat mainly in CM and EM; CD8+ in EMRA. There were some responding clones in pre-infection memory, which suggested that cross-reactive memory had joined.

V lost 3 bases to trimming and J lost 2 bases, with 7 bases between them. The CDR3 length is 12 residues. Germline V gene data show CDR1 as DFQATT and CDR2 as SNEGSKA (reference sequence). The chain links TRBV20-1 to TRBJ2-5; weak D call: TRBD1 (6 bases). Material: PBMCs or a T cell subset sorted from them (not recorded which). This sequence was found in an adult woman who had mild COVID-19 (a few samples of this study predate the infection). Cell type and time point are not known. The CDR3 spells CSASGQQETQYF. CDR3 DNA: TGCAGTGCTAGTGGACAGCAAGAGACCCAGTACTTC.